The following is a TCR beta chain sequence with its context. The antigen it recognizes is unknown. One base away there is no much larger clone; base qualities are not given. Each collaborating institution followed its own protocols to collect whole blood in K2EDTA tubes. For TCRbeta analysis, collaborator samples were shipped as frozen whole blood, as isolated PBMCs, or as DNA extracted from either sample type. CDR3 length: 16 amino acids, cysteine to phenylalanine. Only CDR3 DNA remains: 48 bases, in frame from the first base. The data were obtained in a study of blood T cell repertoires in COVID-19 (dated by TCRdb to between 2020 and 2021). Turning to the overall study: The collaborator samples originated in the United States, Italy and Spain and spanned the acute and convalescent phases of COVID-19. The prospective study material was composed of cDNA or gDNA derived from T cells, B-cell-depleted T cells, or PBMCs. Subjects who had been exposed to COVID-19, were actively infected with it, or had recovered from it provided the deeply sampled blood TCRbeta repertoires that made up the dataset. A freely available public database, intended as a resource for researchers studying the immune response to SARS-CoV-2, is where the repertoires were released. Samples were obtained from the ongoing ImmuneRACE study (first 160 participants) and from about 1,300 subjects provided by 6 global collaborators. A de-identified subject ID, COVID-19 status, age in years and sex were almost always included in the sample metadata. Where available, HLA class I and class II types were obtained from metadata supplied by the sample provider rather than from assay-based typing. What the study reported, not specific to this receptor: Clinical and demographic metadata were provided uncurated, with the amount varying by source and participant.

TCRbeta CDR3 regions were amplified from genomic DNA by means of the immunoSEQ Assay, a bias-controlled multiplex PCR. Regarding the original processing steps: The number of nucleated cells in each sample was estimated from the amplification of reference gene primers within the assay. To quantify the absolute abundance of each unique TCRbeta CDR3 rearrangement, sequence reads were collapsed and filtered. For each sample, productive Simpson clonality was calculated as the square root of Simpson's diversity index across productive rearrangements. The table comes from immuneACCESS by way of TCRdb, which keeps in-frame sequences with V and J called. Part of the clones is missing from these tables; in studies checked, under half for an unresolved V gene and the rest for unknown reasons. V and J calls and clone size are given by that table; D and trimming were obtained from the DNA. The table for this sample lists 190,000 or so clones; approximately 80% of them were counted only once. Around 6.9% of the sample rests with the top ten.

The TCR originated in a human donor with acute or convalescent COVID-19. The donor label of this sample is uncertain. Sequencing used peripheral blood. This chain joins TRBV21-1 to TRBJ2-2; TRBD2, the table's D call, was not compared with the DNA. TRBV21-1 is assigned pseudogene status. The CDR3 has the sequence CASSKGGAGETGELFF. The sequenced DNA is TGTGCCAGCAGCAAAGGAGGAGCGGGAGAAACCGGGGAGCTGTTTTTT.